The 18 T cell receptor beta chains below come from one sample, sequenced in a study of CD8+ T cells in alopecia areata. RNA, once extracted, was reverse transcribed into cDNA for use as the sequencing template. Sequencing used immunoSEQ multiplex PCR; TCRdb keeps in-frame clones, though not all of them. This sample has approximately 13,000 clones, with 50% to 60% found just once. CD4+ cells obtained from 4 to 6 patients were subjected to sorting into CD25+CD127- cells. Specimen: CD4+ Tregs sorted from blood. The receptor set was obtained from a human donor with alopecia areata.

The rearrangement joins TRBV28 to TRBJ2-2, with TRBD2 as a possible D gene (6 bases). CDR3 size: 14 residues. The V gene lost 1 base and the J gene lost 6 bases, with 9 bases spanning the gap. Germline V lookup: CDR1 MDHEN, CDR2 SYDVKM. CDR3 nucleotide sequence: TGTGCCAGCAGTTTATATTCGGGAGCCGGGGAGCTGTTTTTT. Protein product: CASSLYSGAGELFF.

The CDR3 loop is CASSLMTGTGGITSEAFF. For the CDR3, the DNA is TGTGCCAGCAGCCTTATGACCGGGACAGGGGGCATCACTTCTGAAGCTTTCTTT. This chain joins TRBV5-8 and TRBJ1-1; 12 positions agree with TRBD1. CDR3 length: 18 amino acids. V dropped 4 bases and J dropped 6; count of bases not matched to a gene: 16. The germline CDR1 and CDR2 sequences are SGHTS and YDEGEE.

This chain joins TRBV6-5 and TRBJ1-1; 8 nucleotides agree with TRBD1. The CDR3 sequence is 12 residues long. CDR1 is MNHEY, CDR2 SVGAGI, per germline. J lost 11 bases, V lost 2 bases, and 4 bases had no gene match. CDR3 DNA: TGTGCCAGCAGTTACGGACAGGGCGGCGCTTTCTTT. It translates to CASSYGQGGAFF.

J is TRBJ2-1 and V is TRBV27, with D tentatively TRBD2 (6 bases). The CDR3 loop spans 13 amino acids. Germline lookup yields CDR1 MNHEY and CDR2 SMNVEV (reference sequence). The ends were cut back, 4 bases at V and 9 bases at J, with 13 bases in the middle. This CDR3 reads CASSYTSRAEQFF. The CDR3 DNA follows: TGTGCCAGCAGTTATACTAGCCGCGCTGAGCAGTTCTTC.

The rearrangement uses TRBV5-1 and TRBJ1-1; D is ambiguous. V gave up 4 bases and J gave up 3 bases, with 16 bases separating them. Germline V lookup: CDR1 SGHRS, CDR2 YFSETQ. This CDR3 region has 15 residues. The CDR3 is CASSPEGSWHTEAFF. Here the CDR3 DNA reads TGCGCCAGCAGCCCCGAGGGAAGTTGGCACACTGAAGCTTTCTTT.

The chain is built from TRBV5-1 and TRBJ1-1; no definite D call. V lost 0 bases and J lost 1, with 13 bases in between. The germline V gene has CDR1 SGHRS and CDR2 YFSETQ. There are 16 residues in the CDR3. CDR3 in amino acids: CASSLESRYQNTEAFF. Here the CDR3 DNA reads TGCGCCAGCAGCTTGGAGTCCCGATACCAGAACACTGAAGCTTTCTTT.

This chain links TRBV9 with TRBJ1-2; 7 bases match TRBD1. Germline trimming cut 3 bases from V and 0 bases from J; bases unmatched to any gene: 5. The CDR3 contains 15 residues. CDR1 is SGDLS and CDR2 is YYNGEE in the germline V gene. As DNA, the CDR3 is TGTGCCAGCAGCGAGGGACAGCCATCTAACTATGGCTACACCTTC. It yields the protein CASSEGQPSNYGYTF.

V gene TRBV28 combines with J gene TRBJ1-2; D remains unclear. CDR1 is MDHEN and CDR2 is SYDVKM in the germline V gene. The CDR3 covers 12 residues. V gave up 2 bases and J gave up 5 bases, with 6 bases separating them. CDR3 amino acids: CASSLVGYGYTF. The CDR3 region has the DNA TGTGCCAGCAGTTTAGTAGGGTATGGCTACACCTTC.

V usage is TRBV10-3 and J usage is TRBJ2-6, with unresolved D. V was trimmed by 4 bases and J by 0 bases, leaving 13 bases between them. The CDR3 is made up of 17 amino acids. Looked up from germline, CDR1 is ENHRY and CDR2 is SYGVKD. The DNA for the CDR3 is TGTGCCATCAGTGGTCGACTCCTAAACTCTGGGGCCAACGTCCTGACTTTC. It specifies CAISGRLLNSGANVLTF.

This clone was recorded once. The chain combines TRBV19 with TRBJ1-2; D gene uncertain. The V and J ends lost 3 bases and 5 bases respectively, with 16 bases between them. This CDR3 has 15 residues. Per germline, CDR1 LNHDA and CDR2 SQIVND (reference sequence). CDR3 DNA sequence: TGTGCCAGTAGTATCACGGACGCGGGTTGGTATGGCTACACCTTC. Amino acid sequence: CASSITDAGWYGYTF. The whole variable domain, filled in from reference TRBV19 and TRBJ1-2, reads DGGITQSPKYLFRKEGQNVTLSCEQNLNHDAMYWYRQDPGQGLRLIYYSQIVNDFQKGDIAEGYSVSREKKESFPLTVTSAQKNPTAFYLCASSITDAGWYGYTFGSGTRLTVV.

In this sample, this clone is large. The CDR3 is CSARTGGREQYF. The CDR3 coding sequence is TGCAGCGCCCGGACAGGGGGACGCGAGCAGTACTTC. This chain joins TRBV29-1 and TRBJ2-7, with TRBD1 matching over 10 bases. The germline CDR1 and CDR2 sequences are SQVTM and ANQGSEA. The CDR3 runs 12 residues. V dropped 7 bases and J dropped 6; count of bases not matched to a gene: 6.

The CDR3 region has the DNA TGTGCCAGCAGTTTAGCAGGGATAAAAGCTTTCTTT. Translation: CASSLAGIKAFF. The chain is built from TRBV28 and TRBJ1-1; a possible D gene is TRBD1 (5 bases). V lost 2 bases and J lost 9, with 10 bases in between. The CDR3 runs 12 residues. Looked up from germline, CDR1 is MDHEN and CDR2 is SYDVKM. The variable domain in full, completed from reference TRBV28 and TRBJ1-1, reads DVKVTQSSRYLVKRTGEKVFLECVQDMDHENMFWYRQDPGLGLRLIYFSYDVKMKEKGDIPEGYSVSREKKERFSLILESASTNQTSMYLCASSLAGIKAFFGQGTRLTVV.

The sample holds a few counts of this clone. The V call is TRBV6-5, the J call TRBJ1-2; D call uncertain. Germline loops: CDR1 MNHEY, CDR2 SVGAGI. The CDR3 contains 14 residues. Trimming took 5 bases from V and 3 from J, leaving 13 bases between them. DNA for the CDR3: TGTGCCAGCAGTAGAGACGGCAGTGACTATGGCTACACCTTC. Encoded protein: CASSRDGSDYGYTF.

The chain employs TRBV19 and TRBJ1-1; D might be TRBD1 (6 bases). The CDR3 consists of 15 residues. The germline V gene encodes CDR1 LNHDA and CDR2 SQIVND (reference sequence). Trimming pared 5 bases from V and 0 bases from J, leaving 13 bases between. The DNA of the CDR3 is TGTGCCAGTAGTCTGATGGGGGCGCTGAACACTGAAGCTTTCTTT. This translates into CASSLMGALNTEAFF.

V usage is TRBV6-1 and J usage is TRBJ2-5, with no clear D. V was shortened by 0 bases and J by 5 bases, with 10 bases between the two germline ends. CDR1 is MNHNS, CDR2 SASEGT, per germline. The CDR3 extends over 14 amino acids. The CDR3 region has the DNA TGTGCCAGCAGTGAAGCCCCCACGCGCGAGACCCAGTACTTC. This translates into CASSEAPTRETQYF.

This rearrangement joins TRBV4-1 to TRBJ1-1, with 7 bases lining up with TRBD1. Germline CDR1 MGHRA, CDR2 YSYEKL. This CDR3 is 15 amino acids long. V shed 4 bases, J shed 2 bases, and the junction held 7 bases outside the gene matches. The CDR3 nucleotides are TGCGCCAGCAGCCTCTTCGAGGGGGCCAACACTGAAGCTTTCTTT. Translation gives CASSLFEGANTEAFF.

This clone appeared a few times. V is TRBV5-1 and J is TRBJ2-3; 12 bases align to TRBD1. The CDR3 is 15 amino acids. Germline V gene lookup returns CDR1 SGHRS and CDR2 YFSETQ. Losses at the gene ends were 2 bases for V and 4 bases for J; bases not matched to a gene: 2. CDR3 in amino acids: CASSFRDRGPDTQYF. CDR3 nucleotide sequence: TGCGCCAGCAGCTTCCGGGACAGGGGGCCAGATACGCAGTATTTT.

CDR3 residues: CASSWSDEQFF. The CDR3 bases are TGTGCCAGCAGTTGGTCAGATGAGCAGTTCTTC. The chain carries TRBV28 and TRBJ2-1; D is unresolved. The germline gives CDR1 MDHEN, CDR2 SYDVKM. V shed 4 bases and J shed 8 bases, with 6 bases lying between them. The CDR3 spans 11 residues.